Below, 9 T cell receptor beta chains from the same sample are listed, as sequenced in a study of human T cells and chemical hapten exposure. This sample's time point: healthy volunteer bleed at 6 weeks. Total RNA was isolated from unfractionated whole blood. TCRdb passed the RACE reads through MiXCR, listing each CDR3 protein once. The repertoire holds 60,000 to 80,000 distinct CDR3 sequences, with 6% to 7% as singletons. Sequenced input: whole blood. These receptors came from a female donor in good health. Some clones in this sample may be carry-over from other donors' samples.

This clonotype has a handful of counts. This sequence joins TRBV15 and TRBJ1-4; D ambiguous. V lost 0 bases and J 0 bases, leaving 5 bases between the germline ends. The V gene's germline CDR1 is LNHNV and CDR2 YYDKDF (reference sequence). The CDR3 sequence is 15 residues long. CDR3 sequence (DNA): TGTGCCACCAGCAGAGACCTTGCAACTAATGAAAAACTGTTTTTT. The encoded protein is CATSRDLATNEKLFF.

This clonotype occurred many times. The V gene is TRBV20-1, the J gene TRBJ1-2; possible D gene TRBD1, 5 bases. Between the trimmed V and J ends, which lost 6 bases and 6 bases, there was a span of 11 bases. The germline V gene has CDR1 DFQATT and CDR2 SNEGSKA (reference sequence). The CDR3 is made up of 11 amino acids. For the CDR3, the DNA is TGCAGTGCCAAGGAGGGGAATGGCTACACCTTC. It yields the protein CSAKEGNGYTF.

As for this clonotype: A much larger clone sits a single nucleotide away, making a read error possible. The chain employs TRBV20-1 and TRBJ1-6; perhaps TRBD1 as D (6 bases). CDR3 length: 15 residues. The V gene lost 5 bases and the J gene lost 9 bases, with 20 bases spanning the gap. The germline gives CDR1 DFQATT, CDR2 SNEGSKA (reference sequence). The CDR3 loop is CSALHPRQESSPLHF. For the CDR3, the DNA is TGCAGTGCTCTTCATCCGCGACAGGAAAGTTCACCCCTCCACTTT.

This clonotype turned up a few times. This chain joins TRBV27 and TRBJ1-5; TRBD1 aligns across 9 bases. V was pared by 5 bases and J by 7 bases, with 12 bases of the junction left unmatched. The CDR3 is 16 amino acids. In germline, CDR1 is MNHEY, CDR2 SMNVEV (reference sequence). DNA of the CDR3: TGTGCCAGCAGTCCCCCCGGGGACAGGGAGGAACAGCCCCAGCATTTT. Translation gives CASSPPGDREEQPQHF.

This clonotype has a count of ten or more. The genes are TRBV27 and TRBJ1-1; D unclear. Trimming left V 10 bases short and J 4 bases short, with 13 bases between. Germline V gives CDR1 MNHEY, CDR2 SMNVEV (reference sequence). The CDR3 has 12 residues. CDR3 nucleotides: TGTGCCACCCGTGGCTGGGGCACTGAAGCTTTCTTT. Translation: CATRGWGTEAFF.

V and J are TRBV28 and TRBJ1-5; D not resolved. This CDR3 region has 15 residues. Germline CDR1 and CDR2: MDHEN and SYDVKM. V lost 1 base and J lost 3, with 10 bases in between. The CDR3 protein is CASSLSGNFNQPQHF. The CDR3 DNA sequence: TGTGCCAGCAGTTTATCCGGAAACTTCAATCAGCCCCAGCATTTT.

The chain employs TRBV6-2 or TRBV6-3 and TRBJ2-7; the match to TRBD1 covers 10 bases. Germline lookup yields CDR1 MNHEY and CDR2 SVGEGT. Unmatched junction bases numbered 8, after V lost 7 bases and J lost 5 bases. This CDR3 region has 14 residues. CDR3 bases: TGTGCCAGCAACCCCGGACAGGGGGGAAACGAGCAGTACTTC. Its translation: CASNPGQGGNEQYF.

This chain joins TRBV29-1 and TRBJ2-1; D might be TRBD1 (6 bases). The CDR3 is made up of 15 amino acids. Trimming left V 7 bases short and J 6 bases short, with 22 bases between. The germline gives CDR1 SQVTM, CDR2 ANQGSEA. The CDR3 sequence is CSGQAGSFGGNEQFF. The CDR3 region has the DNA TGCAGCGGACAGGCGGGCTCCTTTGGGGGCAATGAGCAGTTCTTC.

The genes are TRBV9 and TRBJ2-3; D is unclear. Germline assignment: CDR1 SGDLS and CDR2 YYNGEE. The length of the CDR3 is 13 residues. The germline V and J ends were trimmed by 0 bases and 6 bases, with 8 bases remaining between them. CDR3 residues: CASSVAQEDTQYF. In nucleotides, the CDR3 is TGTGCCAGCAGCGTAGCTCAGGAGGATACGCAGTATTTT.